This T cell receptor beta chain derives from a study of CD8+CD57+ T cells in acquired aplastic anemia. CDR3 length equals 14 residues. After removal of 5 bases from V and 2 bases from J, the junction contained 6 bases not matched to a gene. Germline CDR1 and CDR2: SEHNR and FQNEAQ (reference sequence). The use of genomic DNA as template underpinned the TCR beta VDJ and CDR3 profiling. A single record per CDR3 protein comes from TCRdb applying MiXCR to the reads. The data hold about 210,000 distinct CDR3 sequences, with about 59% observed a single time. This clonotype has only one observation. Its antigen remains unidentified. Study conclusions and caveats: With respect to CD8+ Simpson's diversity, patients and controls did not differ significantly.

V is TRBV7-9 and J is TRBJ2-7; TRBD1 matches 7 bases. The specimen was sorted CD4+, CD8+, or CD8+CD57+ T cells (not recorded which) from PBMCs. The receptor was isolated from a human donor in good health. CDR3 DNA sequence: TGTGCCAGCAGCCGAGGTCAGGGGGCCTACGAGCAGTACTTC. Translating gives CASSRGQGAYEQYF.